Below, 19 T cell receptor beta chains from the same sample are listed, as sequenced in a study of PD-1 blockade in classical Hodgkin lymphoma. Clones were read by immunoSEQ multiplex PCR, and TCRdb kept only the in-frame ones, dropping some. The data hold 60,000 or so clones, with about nine tenths observed a single time. Each patient relapsed following autologous stem cell transplantation, and prior brentuximab vedotin exposure differed. The starting material was peripheral blood mononuclear cells (PBMCs), obtained at baseline. Receptor source: a human donor with classical Hodgkin lymphoma.

The chain couples TRBV7-2 to TRBJ1-6, with D uncertain. The CDR3 length is 14 residues. Germline values: CDR1 SGHTA, CDR2 FQGNSA. Between the trimmed V and J ends, which lost 0 bases and 13 bases, there was a span of 13 bases. The CDR3 region is CASSLAPVAGPLHF. DNA of the CDR3: TGTGCCAGCAGCTTAGCGCCAGTAGCGGGCCCCCTCCACTTT.

This sequence joins TRBV5-4 and TRBJ1-2; maybe TRBD1 (6 bases). Trimming shortened V by 5 bases and J by 7 bases, and 15 bases separated the two germline ends. Germline-derived CDR1 and CDR2 are SGHNT and YYREEE (reference sequence). This CDR3 has 13 residues. CDR3: CASSSGASTGYTF. In DNA form, the CDR3 reads TGTGCCAGCAGTTCGGGGGCTTCCACTGGCTACACCTTC.

Comments on this clone: Other nucleotide sequences in the sample specify the same CDR3. The chain combines TRBV7-9 with TRBJ1-5, with 7 bases matching TRBD1. Germline V gene sequence: CDR1 SEHNR, CDR2 FQNEAQ (reference sequence). V was clipped by 3 bases and J by 1 base; unmatched bases: 0. This CDR3 has 14 amino acids. The CDR3 here is CASSLGQSNQPQHF. In DNA form, the CDR3 reads TGTGCCAGCAGCTTGGGACAGAGCAATCAGCCCCAGCATTTT.

V is TRBV6-1 and J is TRBJ1-2; 11 bases fit TRBD1. CDR1 is MNHNS and CDR2 is SASEGT in the germline V gene. V trimming: 4 bases; J trimming: 4 bases; junction bases outside the gene matches: 5. The CDR3 has 15 residues. The CDR3 region is CASSGGTGGSYGYTF. CDR3 in DNA: TGTGCCAGCAGTGGTGGGACAGGGGGAAGCTATGGCTACACCTTC.

The chain employs TRBV7-3 and TRBJ2-1, with D possibly matching TRBD2 (5 bases). Germline loops: CDR1 SGHTA, CDR2 FQGTGA. The CDR3 contains 18 residues. V lost 2 bases and J 4 bases, leaving 21 bases between the germline ends. CDR3 protein: CASSLLPTFEGRYNEQFF. The CDR3 DNA follows: TGTGCCAGCAGCTTACTTCCAACCTTTGAGGGCCGGTACAATGAGCAGTTCTTC.

The chain combines TRBV27 with TRBJ2-7, with unresolved D. CDR3 length equals 17 residues. Trimming left V 4 bases short and J 2 bases short, with 21 bases between. Germline V lookup: CDR1 MNHEY, CDR2 SMNVEV (reference sequence). The CDR3 loop reads CASSSIFGLPSTYEQYF. As DNA, the CDR3 is TGTGCCAGCAGTTCGATATTCGGGTTACCGAGTACCTACGAGCAGTACTTC.

This clone was detected only once. This sequence joins TRBV7-9 and TRBJ1-2; TRBD1 agrees at 7 bases. V was pared by 0 bases and J by 2 bases, with 9 bases of the junction left unmatched. Germline lookup yields CDR1 SEHNR and CDR2 FQNEAQ (reference sequence). This CDR3 is 17 amino acids long. The CDR3 DNA follows: TGTGCCAGCAGCTTAGCCCCCACGACAGGGTCAAACTATGGCTACACCTTC. It encodes CASSLAPTTGSNYGYTF.

The gene calls are TRBV28 and TRBJ1-1; 9 positions match TRBD1. V shed 4 bases and J 6 bases; nucleotides not matched to a gene: 6. Germline V CDR1 and CDR2: MDHEN, SYDVKM. The CDR3 spans 14 residues. This CDR3 reads CASSSQQGAAEAFF. CDR3 sequence (DNA): TGTGCCAGCAGTTCACAACAGGGGGCTGCTGAAGCTTTCTTT.

The gene calls are TRBV6-1 and TRBJ1-6; D possibly corresponds to TRBD1 (5 bases). The CDR3 is 15 residues long. Deletions cut 7 bases from V and 2 bases from J, with 12 bases between. Germline assignment: CDR1 MNHNS and CDR2 SASEGT. The CDR3 loop reads CASMKGETYNSPLHF. CDR3 sequence (DNA): TGTGCCAGCATGAAAGGGGAAACCTATAATTCACCCCTCCACTTT.

The rearrangement uses TRBV15 and TRBJ1-2; no definite D call. Trimming stripped 5 bases from V and 4 bases from J, with 8 bases between. This CDR3 is 12 amino acids long. Germline V gene data show CDR1 as LNHNV and CDR2 as YYDKDF (reference sequence). In DNA, the CDR3 is TGTGCCACCAGCGGGATTACCTATGGCTACACCTTC. Translated: CATSGITYGYTF. Complete variable domain (other parts from reference TRBV15 and TRBJ1-2): DAMVIQNPRYQVTQFGKPVTLSCSQTLNHNVMYWYQQKSSQAPKLLFHYYDKDFNNEADTPDNFQSRRPNTSFCFLDIRSPGLGDTAMYLCATSGITYGYTFGSGTRLTVV.

This chain joins TRBV14 and TRBJ2-7; no definite D call. The germline CDR1 and CDR2 sequences are SGHDN and FVKESK. V lost 0 bases, J lost 8 bases, and 14 bases lay in between. This CDR3 is 14 amino acids long. DNA for the CDR3: TGTGCCAGCAGCCAAGATCTTACGCCGTACAAGCAGTACTTC. As protein: CASSQDLTPYKQYF.

The chain recombines TRBV2 with TRBJ1-3, with D unclear. Trimming stripped 0 bases from V and 0 bases from J, with 15 bases between. CDR1 and CDR2 from the germline V gene are SNHLY and FYNNEI. This CDR3 region has 18 residues. CDR3 amino acids: CASSEAWAATNSGNTIYF. The CDR3 DNA reads as TGTGCCAGCAGTGAAGCCTGGGCAGCGACGAACTCTGGAAACACCATATATTTT.

This clone was seen just once. The chain couples TRBV5-1 to TRBJ2-7; 11 bases agree with TRBD2. This CDR3 region has 15 residues. The J segment lost 2 bases and the V segment lost 3 bases, leaving 4 bases of the junction unmatched. Per germline, CDR1 SGHRS and CDR2 YFSETQ. In nucleotides, the CDR3 is TGCGCCAGCAGCTCGGGGGGACTAGCGGCCTACGAGCAGTACTTC. Its translation is CASSSGGLAAYEQYF.

This clone appeared a single time. In DNA form, the CDR3 reads TGCGCCAGCAGCTTGGCCGATGGGGGGAGCACAGATACGCAGTATTTT. It translates to CASSLADGGSTDTQYF. The chain uses TRBV5-1 and TRBJ2-3; D perhaps matches TRBD2 (6 bases). The V gene's germline CDR1 is SGHRS and CDR2 YFSETQ. Trimming removed 0 bases from V and 0 bases from J, with 11 bases in between. The CDR3 runs to 16 residues.

The CDR3 sequence: CASSSTGPNSPLHF. In nucleotides, the CDR3 is TGTGCCAGCAGCTCGACAGGGCCCAATTCACCCCTCCACTTT. The chain employs TRBV7-9 and TRBJ1-6; 7 bases are a match to TRBD1. Germline CDR1 SEHNR, CDR2 FQNEAQ (reference sequence). The CDR3 has 14 amino acids. J gave up 7 bases and V 4 bases, and 4 bases lay outside the gene matches.

The CDR3 bases are TGTGCCAGCAGTGAAGCTCTAGCGGGACTTTTTTACGAGCAGTACTTC. Translating it yields CASSEALAGLFYEQYF. V and J are TRBV6-1 and TRBJ2-7; 9 bases agree with TRBD2. CDR1 is MNHNS and CDR2 is SASEGT in the germline V gene. V lost 0 bases, J lost 4 bases, and 7 bases stayed unmatched. The CDR3 length is 16 residues.

Note on this clone: One junction end disagrees with the germline gene, perhaps due to a read error. This chain uses TRBV18 with TRBJ2-1, with D unresolved. The CDR3 contains 14 residues. Germline lookup yields CDR1 KGHSH and CDR2 LQKENI. CDR3 residues: CASSPNGSDNEQFF. The CDR3 DNA sequence: TGTGCCAGCTCACCAAATGGCTCCGACAATGAGCAGTTCTTC.

The chain uses TRBV27 and TRBJ2-5; a weak D match, TRBD1 (5 bases). V lost 7 bases, J lost 7 bases, and 16 bases lay in between. The V gene's germline CDR1 is MNHEY and CDR2 SMNVEV (reference sequence). The CDR3 totals 13 residues. In nucleotides, the CDR3 is TGTGCCAGCAAGTCCCAGGGTAAGGGGACCCAGTACTTC. It specifies CASKSQGKGTQYF.

The chain carries TRBV27 and TRBJ2-5, with 12 bases aligning to TRBD2. Matching the DNA end better, TRBJ2-7 makes the J call doubtful. The CDR3 has 17 amino acids. Germline V CDR1 and CDR2: MNHEY, SMNVEV (reference sequence). CDR3 nucleotides: TGTGCCAGCAGTCCCGGACTAGCGGGATTCTCACCCTACGAGCAGTACTTC. Its translation: CASSPGLAGFSPYEQYF.